These T cell receptor beta chains were read from a single sample in a study of T cell repertoires in cytomegalovirus infection. TCRdb called the reads again in MiXCR, with one record for every CDR3 protein. The table shows some 220,000 distinct CDR3 sequences, with roughly an eighth occurring only once. The material sequenced was PBMCs. The origin of the receptors is a human donor in good health (CMV status not recorded). Some clones in this sample may be carry-over from other donors' samples. The CDR3 runs from the conserved cysteine through the conserved F or W. A D gene is named only where the DNA matches it firmly. Not every row has a clone size; where given, it reads once, few, many or a size class.

j_gene	len	v_gene	d_gene	abundance	CDR3nt	CDR3aa
TRBJ2-2	16	TRBV29-1	-	-	TGCAGCGTTGAAGACCCGGGCCTGCCGAACACCGGGGAGCTGTTTTTT	CSVEDPGLPNTGELFF
TRBJ2-1	19	TRBV7-2	TRBD2	many	TGTGCCAGCAGCTTCCGGCTAGCGGGGTCCCCGAGCTCCTACAATGAGCAGTTCTTC	CASSFRLAGSPSSYNEQFF
TRBJ1-1	12	TRBV7-2	-	many	TGTGCCAGCAGCTTAGTTTCCACTGAAGCTTTCTTT	CASSLVSTEAFF
TRBJ2-7	15	TRBV5-1	-	many	TGCGCCAGCAGCTTGGAGGACGGGGGTATAACAGAGCAGTACTTC	CASSLEDGGITEQYF
TRBJ2-4	15	TRBV7-2	TRBD1	many	TGTGCCAGCAGCTTACAGACAGGGGGCGAAAACATTCAGTACTTC	CASSLQTGGENIQYF
TRBJ2-7	12	TRBV7-2	-	many	TGTGCCAGCGGGGGCACGTCCTACGAGCAGTACTTC	CASGGTSYEQYF
TRBJ2-5	16	TRBV20-1	TRBD2	many	TGCAGTGCTAGAGATTCTAGCGGGGGGGCAGGAGAGACCCAGTACTTC	CSARDSSGGAGETQYF
TRBJ1-2	17	TRBV5-1	-	-	TGCGCCAGCAGCTTTATCGCGGACCCAACGATTTTCTATGGCTACACCTTC	CASSFIADPTIFYGYTF
TRBJ2-2	16	TRBV19	-	few	TGTGCCAGTAGTATCAATATCCCCAGGGTCACCGGGGAGCTGTTTTTT	CASSINIPRVTGELFF
TRBJ2-1	15	TRBV6-2/TRBV6-3	TRBD2	many	TGTGCCAGCAGCCGGAGCGGGAGGGGTGCAAATGAGCAGTTCTTC	CASSRSGRGANEQFF
TRBJ2-1	13	TRBV30	-	many	TGTGCCTGGAGTGACTGGGTAGACAATGAGCAGTTCTTC	CAWSDWVDNEQFF
TRBJ2-1	15	TRBV28	-	few	TGTGCCAGCAGTTCGCCAGAGGATATCAAAAATGAGCAGTTCTTC	CASSSPEDIKNEQFF
TRBJ2-7	12	TRBV11-2	-	many	TGTGCCAGCAGCTCGCAGGGGCACGAGCAGTACTTC	CASSSQGHEQYF
TRBJ2-1	15	TRBV7-9	TRBD2	many	TGTGCCAGCAGCTTAGGCGGGAGCACATACAATGAGCAGTTCTTC	CASSLGGSTYNEQFF
TRBJ1-2	12	TRBV20-1	-	-	TGCAGTGCTAGAGAGCCCCCTTGGGGCTACACCTTC	CSAREPPWGYTF
TRBJ2-1	15	TRBV11-3	-	many	TGTGCCAGCAGTATTCTAGGGGATCCCTACAATGAGCAGTTCTTC	CASSILGDPYNEQFF
TRBJ2-5	17	TRBV28	TRBD2	many	TGTGCCAGCAGTTTAAGCGGCGGGAGGGCCCTCAGGGAGACCCAGTACTTC	CASSLSGGRALRETQYF
TRBJ2-4	13	TRBV2	-	-	TGTGCCAGCAGGGAGGTGGCCAAAAACATTCAGTACTTC	CASREVAKNIQYF
TRBJ1-1	14	TRBV12-3/TRBV12-4	-	-	TGTGCCAGCAGTTTAGTGGGGTGGGACATTGAAGCTTTCTTT	CASSLVGWDIEAFF
TRBJ2-1	15	TRBV19	-	-	TGTGCCAGTAGTATAGATTTTAGCGGTGGCAATGAGCAGTTCTTC	CASSIDFSGGNEQFF
TRBJ2-7	12	TRBV5-1	-	many	TGCGCCAGGATTGACAGCCTAGTTCGGCAGTACTTC	CARIDSLVRQYF
TRBJ2-4	16	TRBV28	TRBD1	many	TGTGCCAGCAGTTCGGACAGGGGCGCTCGGGAAAACATTCAGTACTTC	CASSSDRGARENIQYF
TRBJ2-4	13	TRBV12-3/TRBV12-4	TRBD2	many	TGTGCCAGCAGTTTGGGCGGGGGTATTAGTCAGTACTTC	CASSLGGGISQYF
TRBJ2-1	13	TRBV28	-	many	TGTGCCAGCAGATCAGGGGATTACAATGAGCAGTTCTTC	CASRSGDYNEQFF
TRBJ2-5	18	TRBV9	-	-	TGTGCCAGCAGCCCTCGACCCGGGCGGGGGCCGAACCAAGAGACCCAGTACTTC	CASSPRPGRGPNQETQYF
TRBJ2-5	16	TRBV19	TRBD2	few	TGTGCCAGTAGTATAGGAACCAGCGGGACCCAAGAGACCCAGTACTTC	CASSIGTSGTQETQYF
TRBJ1-1	16	TRBV23-1	-	many	TGCGCCAGCCCGAGGGGAGGTTTGTTCATGAACACTGAAGCTTTCTTT	CASPRGGLFMNTEAFF
TRBJ2-1	14	TRBV28	TRBD1	once	TGTGCCAACAGTTTGGGGCAGGGGGCGCGTGAGCAGTTCTTC	CANSLGQGAREQFF
TRBJ1-4	13	TRBV7-2	-	many	TGTGCCAGCAGCTCGCGGGGTAGTGAAAAACTGTTTTTT	CASSSRGSEKLFF
TRBJ2-5	16	TRBV7-2	TRBD2	many	TGTGCCAGCAGCTCCCAGGGACTAGCCGGGGGGGAGACCCAGTACTTC	CASSSQGLAGGETQYF
TRBJ1-2	11	TRBV29-1	-	few	TGCAGCGTTGAAGATTTGAATGGCTACACCTTC	CSVEDLNGYTF
TRBJ2-5	15	TRBV7-2	TRBD2	many	TGTGCCAGCAGCAACCGGGAGGGGGGAGGAGAGACCCAGTACTTC	CASSNREGGGETQYF
TRBJ2-5	16	TRBV7-2	TRBD2	many	TGTGCCAGCAGCATCCCTAGCGGGGCCTACCAAGAGACCCAGTACTTC	CASSIPSGAYQETQYF
TRBJ2-7	15	TRBV30	-	few	TGTGCCTGGAGTGCGCGACTCCGGGGGAACTACGAGCAGTACTTC	CAWSARLRGNYEQYF
TRBJ2-1	15	TRBV6-2/TRBV6-3	TRBD1	-	TGTGCCAGCAGAACGGACAGGGGGGTTGAGGGTGAGCAGTTCTTC	CASRTDRGVEGEQFF
TRBJ1-5	15	TRBV2	-	few	TGTGCCAGCAGGGTCGGGCGGTCGGCCAATCAGCCCCAGCATTTT	CASRVGRSANQPQHF
TRBJ1-1	12	TRBV5-6	-	few	TGTGCCAGCAGCTTGGGGGAGTATGAAGCTTTCTTT	CASSLGEYEAFF
TRBJ2-2	14	TRBV6-5	-	-	TGTGCCACGATTGGGGGCAGCCACACCGGGGAGCTGTTTTTT	CATIGGSHTGELFF
TRBJ2-7	15	TRBV7-2	-	many	TGTGCCAGCAGCTTAGTCCGGGGACAATCCTACGAGCAGTACTTC	CASSLVRGQSYEQYF
TRBJ1-5	13	TRBV19	-	many	TGTGCCAGTAGCCTGCAGGGAAGTCAGCCCCAGCATTTT	CASSLQGSQPQHF
TRBJ1-5	13	TRBV28	-	many	TGTGCCAGCAGTACAGGGCTCCGGCAGCCCCAGCATTTT	CASSTGLRQPQHF
TRBJ2-1	17	TRBV7-2	-	many	TGTGCCAGCAGCTTAGAGGCCACAGGGAGCTCCTACAATGAGCAGTTCTTC	CASSLEATGSSYNEQFF